This T cell receptor beta chain was profiled in a study of blood T cells in healthy people across ages. About this clonotype itself: The antigen is undetermined. The junction departs from the called germline gene at one end, perhaps through a read error.

Using a J-beta primer mix together with a sample-barcoded 5' primer, a second PCR was run for roughly 6 to 12 cycles. TCRdb recomputed calls from the 5' RACE reads with MiXCR, one row per CDR3 protein. The sample yields 1.5 million to 2 million distinct CDR3 sequences, roughly 43% seen once. Extraction of total RNA produced a minimum of 5 micrograms from each sample. Findings of the study overall: Investigators treated diversity estimates from one million T cells as underestimates.

This TCR came from a human donor in good health. The sequenced material came from blood.

CDR3 residues: CASSHAGQGDYNGQFF. The CDR3 region has the DNA TGCGCCAGCAGCCACGCGGGACAGGGGGACTACAATGGGCAGTTCTTC. V gene TRBV4-3 combines with J gene TRBJ2-1; 11 bases are shared with TRBD1. CDR3 length: 16 amino acids. Germline loops: CDR1 LGHNA, CDR2 YSLEER.